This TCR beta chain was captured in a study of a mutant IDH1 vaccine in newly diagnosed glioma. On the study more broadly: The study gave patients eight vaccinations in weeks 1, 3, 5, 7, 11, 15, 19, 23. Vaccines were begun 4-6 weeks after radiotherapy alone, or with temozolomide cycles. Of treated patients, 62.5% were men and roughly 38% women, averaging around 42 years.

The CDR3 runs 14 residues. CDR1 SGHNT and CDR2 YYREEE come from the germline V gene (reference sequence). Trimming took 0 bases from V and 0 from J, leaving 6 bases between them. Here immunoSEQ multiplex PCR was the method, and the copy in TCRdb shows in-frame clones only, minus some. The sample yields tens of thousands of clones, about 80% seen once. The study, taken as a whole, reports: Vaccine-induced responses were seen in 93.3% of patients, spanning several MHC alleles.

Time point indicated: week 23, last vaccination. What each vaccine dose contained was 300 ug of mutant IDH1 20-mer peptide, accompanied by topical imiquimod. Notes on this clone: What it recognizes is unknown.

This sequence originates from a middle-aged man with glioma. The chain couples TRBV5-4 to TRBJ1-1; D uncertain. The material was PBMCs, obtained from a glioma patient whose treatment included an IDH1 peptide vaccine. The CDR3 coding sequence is TGTGCCAGCAGCTTGGGGCAGATGAACACTGAAGCTTTCTTT. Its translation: CASSLGQMNTEAFF.